Included here is one TCR beta chain sequence, with context. Its antigen is unknown. No base quality information exists; no much larger clone differs at one position. The library was generated by the immunoSEQ multiplex PCR assay. The multiplex PCR relied on a mix of 60 forward primers for TCR Vbeta segments and 13 reverse primers for TCR Jbeta segments. A multiplex PCR assay on genomic DNA amplified the CDR3 region of rearranged TCR beta genes. The Illumina HiSeq System was used to sequence the amplified TCR beta libraries as 87-base-pair reads. Under the source paper's analysis protocol: A later analysis tallied roughly 80 million unique TCR beta chains across the 600 to 700 repertoires, and approximately 12 million of those chains were shared by two or more donors. A nearest-neighbor algorithm error-corrected the raw reads and collapsed the reads into unique sequences, merging closely related sequences to remove PCR and sequencing errors. Alignment of CDR3 sequences to IMGT reference sequences was used to assign V, D and J gene segments. Each retained sequence needed at least a six-nucleotide match to both a V gene segment and a J gene segment. Rearrangements were called productive when the CDR3 lacked stop codons and stayed in frame with V and J; all others were non-productive. Following IMGT convention, CDR3 was defined as the stretch from the second conserved V-encoded cysteine to the conserved J-encoded phenylalanine. The earlier analysis of 587 of the donors excluded sequences that lacked an unambiguous match to a single V gene segment. In an earlier analysis of approximately 550 of the donors, V segments were called functional above 56.7% productive rearrangements and were called segregating when the between-donor standard deviation exceeded 5%. To diagnose cytomegalovirus status from the catalog of TCR beta chain sequences, a statistical classification framework was built. In a later analysis, TCR nucleotide sequences were compared against IMGT/GENE-DB human TR gene sequences so that V and J genes could be assigned. A later analysis assigned CDR3 sequences and most-parsimonious VDJ recombination scenarios with the TCRdist pipeline. In a later analysis, each TCR beta chain was defined by its CDR3 amino acid sequence together with its V-gene family, and reads without a unique V-gene family were excluded. To address suspected cross-contamination and a sequencing artifact, a later analysis removed 450 to 700 highly shared, low-generation-probability nucleotide sequences. In a later analysis, a clonal expansion index for each public chain was calculated from normalized within-repertoire ranks of inferred template counts. A later analysis computed generation probabilities with a VDJ recombination model fitted to out-of-frame rearrangements, and checked the results against IGoR. In a later analysis, hypergeometric tests were used to score TCR-TCR, TCR-HLA and TCR-CMV co-occurrence, with a repertoire-size bias correction applied to TCR pairs. In a later analysis, false discovery rates were estimated by permuting HLA or CMV assignments 20 times. In a later analysis, co-occurring TCRs were grouped using DBSCAN, with TCRdist sequence similarity added in when clustering inside HLA-allele-positive subsets. For co-occurrence clustering, repertoires with fewer than 30,000 or more than 120,000 public chains were excluded, along with about five repertoires with anomalous nucleotide sharing. TCRdb obtained this table from immuneACCESS and retained in-frame rearrangements with V and J assigned. These tables miss some clones; where compared with another copy, unresolved V genes account for less than half of the shortfall, and the remainder is unexplained. V and J calls and clone size are as listed in that table; D and trimming were resolved from the DNA. In all, the sample holds roughly 50,000 clones, and approximately 75% of those were seen once. Clones ranked in the top ten supply 6.8% of the sample.

This record belongs to a study of cytomegalovirus exposure and HLA in healthy donors (dated by TCRdb to the late 2010s). Regarding the research as a whole: According to an earlier analysis of several hundred of the donors, some 170 million T cells yielded 117 million unique TCR beta sequences and approximately 280 Gb of sequence data. Roughly 300 gigabases of sequencing data and about 92 million unique TCR sequences made up an early release that covered approximately 620 HLA-typed donors. Of the roughly 400 genotyped donors, over 70% fell in the genetic ancestry cluster associated with self-reported Caucasian donors. The study aimed to test whether signatures of past pathogen exposure could be identified by cataloging public T cell receptors. The study profiled the T cell repertoires of about 640 subjects by immunosequencing and related them to cytomegalovirus serostatus. Besides the first cohort of roughly 660 subjects, a separate validation cohort made up of over 100 different subjects was used. To predict cytomegalovirus infection status, the study brought together high-throughput TCR immunosequencing, statistical association of individual TCRs with disease status, and machine learning. In a later analysis, previously published TCR beta repertoires from fewer than 750 donors were re-analyzed and high-resolution HLA genotyping was added so that TCR occurrence patterns could be studied. The later analysis used no new phenotypic data to find candidate immune exposures, relying instead on TCR beta sequences and their occurrence across donors. To decide whether each TCR beta V gene segment behaved as functional or pseudogenic, an earlier analysis of 587 of the donors relied on high-throughput TCR beta sequencing. Donor age, sex, ethnicity and CMV serostatus were compiled together with the repertoire data. Genome-wide SNP genotypes for about three fifths of the roughly 670 donors were used in a later genetic analysis, which treated that subset as a discovery cohort. All discovery cohort repertoires had been generated using a single sequencing platform. HLA typing included class I and class II loci at four-digit resolution. Typing coverage varied by locus: roughly 629-630 donors for A, B, C, DRB1 and DQB1; approximately 560 for DQA1; nearly 610 for DPA1; around 490 for DPB1. Four or five DR-DQ haplotypes were handled as single units for association and clustering because linkage in the cohort was strong. Among roughly 370 genotyped donors of the cohort, an average of 235,054 unique TCR beta nucleotide sequences were sequenced per donor, roughly 20% of them non-productive. Study-wide findings and limitations: The classifier was reported to diagnose cytomegalovirus status with high specificity and sensitivity in both the original cohort and the validation cohort. Roughly uniform sequencing depth across donors was assumed in presence/absence analyses, although this assumption may not hold. Compared with the roughly 600-donor mean, donors in an Asian-associated ancestry cluster had fewer N-insertions in productive TCRs, according to a later genetic analysis. A group of highly shared sequence variants was considered likely to be a technical artifact of the sequencing pipeline. The study gave a list of about 160 TCR beta chains associated with cytomegalovirus. Linkage disequilibrium might explain the correlated functional status among segregating V segments, but an unknown experimental factor could not be ruled out. A further reported finding was that TCR beta sequences accurately predicted the HLA-A and HLA-B alleles for most subjects in the first cohort. Most CMV-associated TCR beta chains appeared to be HLA-restricted in a later analysis, and the HLA associations seemed to be driven largely by CMV exposure. In vitro tests confirmed that a few of the cytomegalovirus-associated TCR beta chains recognize cytomegalovirus antigens. For the cohort, immune exposure information was limited to CMV serostatus. Because some donors lacked HLA typing at each locus, the association tests relied only on the typed subset. Most TCR sequences were seen in very few donors, while some public TCRs were found in many individuals. Seventeen rarely observed V segments, including chromosome 9 orphons, were excluded from the earlier analysis of just under 600 of the donors because counts were too low. According to the authors, the approach could potentially be generalized to other disease states and immunological phenotypes. In a later analysis, TCR association rates were found to vary across HLA loci, with the most associated TCRs seen for DRB1 alleles and the fewest for HLA-C alleles. When HLA alleles, especially DR and DQ, strongly co-occurred, TCR associations were difficult to assign to individual alleles. In a later analysis, HLA-associated TCR beta chains showed more clonal expansion and lower generation probabilities than non-associated chains that were equally common. V-gene and J-gene trimming of TCR beta chains was associated with a missense DCLRE1C variant in a later genetic analysis, and the association was replicated in an independent cohort. Specific HLA alleles were associated with roughly 17,000 TCR beta sequences at a false discovery rate of 0.05 in a later analysis. Some IMGT-functional V segments, including TRBV6-2 and TRBV6-3, could not be distinguished by the 87-base-pair reads and were therefore excluded. Several of the top co-occurrence clusters appeared to be linked to parvovirus B19, influenza, CMV and Epstein-Barr virus, according to a later analysis. Only TCR beta chains were sequenced in this cohort, and the absence of alpha or paired-chain data limited detectable features. Broadly in line with IMGT annotations, most TCR beta V segments showed up in productive rearrangements about 87% or about 30% of the time in an earlier analysis of several hundred of the donors.

CDR1 and CDR2 are read off the germline V gene (reference sequence) as SGHNT and YYREEE. The trim is 4 bases for V and 0 bases for J, with a gap of 13 bases between the germline ends. The CDR3 starts with the cysteine, ends with the phenylalanine, and has 15 residues. Solely the CDR3 DNA is kept, with 45 bases framed from the first base. The cohort comprised 670 or so healthy bone marrow donors. At the time of sampling, all cohort members were nominally healthy, though unrecorded immune exposures were likely present. The donor tested CMV seropositive, placing the donor among the 250 to 350 seropositive members of the cohort. Each donor provided a peripheral blood sample, and peripheral blood mononuclear cells were used for TCR beta sequencing. The Qiagen DNeasy Blood Extraction Kit was used to extract genomic DNA from the blood cell samples.

The material sequenced was PBMCs. This receptor was obtained from a man aged 25-40 years in good health and CMV-seropositive. Recombination joined TRBV5-4 with TRBJ1-1, with the D gene call left open. The DNA reads TGTGCCAGCAGCCCACCCGGGTCCTTGAACACTGAAGCTTTCTTT. It codes for CASSPPGSLNTEAFF.